These 20 T cell receptor beta chains came from one sample sequenced in a study of CD8+ T cells in alopecia areata (dated by TCRdb to the late 2010s). Preparation of the library involved the immunoSEQ multiplex PCR assay. To provide template for TCR sequencing, every sample had RNA extracted and reverse transcribed into cDNA. TCRdb mirrors the immuneACCESS table, restricted to in-frame sequences. Some clones are absent from its copies; in checked studies, under half trace to an unresolved V gene, and the reason for the others is unknown. The sample includes just over 3,500 clones, with roughly three quarters observed a single time. Of the sample, roughly 8.8% is held by the ten largest clones. What the time point label conveys for this sample: 24 weeks on oral tofacitinib. According to the study, the label for this sample's treatment or condition signals: oral pan-JAK inhibitor, 5-10 mg twice daily. Peripheral blood and lesional scalp punch biopsies were obtained from patients with alopecia areata.

This sample comprised skin, obtained at week 24, from a patient treated with tofacitinib. The receptors here all came from a human donor with alopecia areata.

The chain uses TRBV7-2 and TRBJ2-1; 11 bases match TRBD2. The germline CDR1 and CDR2 sequences are SGHTA and FQGNSA. The CDR3 sequence is 15 residues long. The V segment lost 4 bases and the J segment 8 bases; nucleotides outside the gene matches: 7. CDR3 in DNA: TGTGCCAGCAGCTCTAGCGGGGGGACCGGCGATGAGCAGTTCTTC. Protein sequence: CASSSSGGTGDEQFF.

This clone was seen more than once but under ten times. The chain is built from TRBV29-1 and TRBJ1-2; weak D call: TRBD1 (6 bases). Trimming removed 2 bases from V and 7 bases from J, with 11 bases in between. The CDR3 runs to 12 residues. Looked up from germline, CDR1 is SQVTM and CDR2 is ANQGSEA. The CDR3 reads CSVEFGGLGYTF. CDR3 in DNA: TGCAGCGTTGAATTTGGGGGGCTTGGCTACACCTTC. The full variable domain, rest sourced from reference TRBV29-1 and TRBJ1-2, is SAVISQKPSRDICQRGTSLTIQCQVDSQVTMMFWYRQQPGQSLTLIATANQGSEATYESGFVIDKFPISRPNLTFSTLTVSNMSPEDSSIYLCSVEFGGLGYTFGSGTRLTVV.

This chain connects TRBV9 to TRBJ1-1; 7 nucleotides align to TRBD1. Germline CDR1 is SGDLS and CDR2 is YYNGEE. V lost 0 bases and J lost 1; bases outside the gene matches: 3. This CDR3 region has 15 residues. In DNA, the CDR3 is TGTGCCAGCAGCGTAGTGGGGACAGCGAACACTGAAGCTTTCTTT. The encoded protein is CASSVVGTANTEAFF.

V gene TRBV7-2 combines with J gene TRBJ2-3, with D uncertain. Looked up from germline, CDR1 is SGHTA and CDR2 is FQGNSA. The V end was cut by 5 bases, the J end by 4 bases, with 10 bases between. This CDR3 spans 13 amino acids. CDR3 loop: CASSPTFSDTQYF. The CDR3 DNA follows: TGTGCCAGCAGCCCTACTTTCTCAGATACGCAGTATTTT. The variable domain in full, with the rest retrieved from reference TRBV7-2 and TRBJ2-3, is GAGVSQSPSNKVTEKGKDVELRCDPISGHTALYWYRQSLGQGLEFLIYFQGNSAPDKSGLPSDRFSAERTGGSVSTLTIQRTQQEDSAVYLCASSPTFSDTQYFGPGTRLTVL.

The chain carries TRBV19 and TRBJ1-5; TRBD1 agrees at 9 bases. V lost 4 bases to trimming and J lost 2 bases; unmatched junction nucleotides: 3. The CDR3 contains 15 residues. Germline V CDR1 and CDR2: LNHDA, SQIVND (reference sequence). CDR3 amino acids: CASSRGQGGNQPQHF. The CDR3 nucleotides are TGTGCCAGTAGTAGGGGACAGGGCGGCAATCAGCCCCAGCATTTT.

CDR3 bases: TGTGCCAGCAGTGCAGAACAGGGACAGCCCCAGCATTTT. This translates into CASSAEQGQPQHF. The chain is built from TRBV6-1 and TRBJ1-5; tentatively, D is TRBD1 (6 bases). V lost 4 bases to trimming and J lost 7 bases, with 11 bases between them. The CDR3 is made up of 13 amino acids. Germline assignment: CDR1 MNHNS and CDR2 SASEGT.

The chain couples TRBV28 to TRBJ2-6; D is ambiguous. The germline V and J ends were trimmed by 3 bases and 1 base, with 4 bases remaining between them. Germline V CDR1 and CDR2: MDHEN, SYDVKM. The CDR3 has 14 amino acids. This CDR3 reads CASSLQSGANVLTF. The CDR3 nucleotides read TGTGCCAGCAGTTTGCAATCTGGGGCCAACGTCCTGACTTTC.

This chain uses TRBV28 with TRBJ1-4; 7 bases fit TRBD1. Germline CDR1 is MDHEN and CDR2 is SYDVKM. Trimming took 6 bases from V and 6 from J; bases not matched to a gene: 10. This CDR3 has 15 residues. This chain's CDR3 is CASRRQGGGYEKLFF. In DNA, the CDR3 is TGTGCCAGCAGGAGACAGGGTGGCGGTTATGAAAAACTGTTTTTT.

V usage is TRBV19 and J usage is TRBJ2-1; D remains unclear. This CDR3 is built from 11 residues. V lost 5 bases, J lost 3 bases, and 2 bases lay in between. CDR1 LNHDA and CDR2 SQIVND come from the germline V gene (reference sequence). CDR3 DNA: TGTGCCAGTAGTTACTACAATGAGCAGTTCTTC. Translated: CASSYYNEQFF.

This clone was detected a few times. The CDR3 protein is CASIPHTGAGYTF. The DNA for the CDR3 is TGTGCCAGCATTCCACACACAGGGGCTGGCTACACCTTC. The chain couples TRBV6-6 to TRBJ1-2, with 7 nucleotides matching TRBD1. This CDR3 contains 13 residues. Trimming took 7 bases from V and 7 from J; bases not matched to a gene: 9. Germline loops: CDR1 MNHNY, CDR2 SVGAGI (reference sequence).

CDR3 DNA sequence: TGTGCCATCAGTGACCAGGGGGCCTATGGCTACACCTTC. Its translation is CAISDQGAYGYTF. The genes are TRBV10-3 and TRBJ1-2; TRBD1 aligns across 8 bases. The CDR3 runs to 13 residues. Germline trimming cut 3 bases from V and 4 bases from J; bases unmatched to any gene: 1. The germline V gene has CDR1 ENHRY and CDR2 SYGVKD.

The chain is built from TRBV6-1 and TRBJ1-2; 7 positions agree with TRBD1. The CDR3 sequence is 13 residues long. J gave up 5 bases and V 7 bases, and 7 bases lay outside the gene matches. Germline CDR1 MNHNS, CDR2 SASEGT. CDR3 amino acids: CASTLTRGYGYTF. The CDR3 nucleotides are TGTGCCAGCACCCTAACCAGGGGGTATGGCTACACCTTC.

As for this clone: Its ends do not fully match the called genes, so a read error is possible. The rearrangement joins TRBV5-1 to TRBJ1-2; no definite D call. CDR3 length equals 14 residues. Germline assignment: CDR1 SGHRS and CDR2 YFSETQ. This CDR3 is CASSLSMGAEGYAF. As DNA, the CDR3 is TGCGCCAGCAGCTTGTCTATGGGCGCGGAAGGCTACGCCTTC.

V and J are TRBV28 and TRBJ2-7, with TRBD1 matching 7 bases. This CDR3 is 14 amino acids long. Trimming took 5 bases from V and 2 from J; bases not matched to a gene: 6. Germline assignment: CDR1 MDHEN and CDR2 SYDVKM. The CDR3, as DNA: TGTGCCAGCAGTACGAGACAGGGAGCCTACGAGCAGTACTTC. The encoded protein is CASSTRQGAYEQYF.

The rearrangement joins TRBV7-3 to TRBJ2-3, with D perhaps assigned TRBD1 or TRBD2 (5 bases each). Germline V gives CDR1 SGHTA, CDR2 FQGTGA. The length of the CDR3 is 15 residues. The V end lost 2 bases, the J end lost 0 bases, and 9 bases lay between the germline ends. For the CDR3, the DNA is TGTGCCAGCAGCTTATCGGGACGGAGCACAGATACGCAGTATTTT. Residues: CASSLSGRSTDTQYF.

The chain couples TRBV7-2 to TRBJ2-7; D is possibly TRBD2 (7 bases). V was pared by 5 bases and J by 3 bases, with 29 bases between. The germline CDR1 and CDR2 sequences are SGHTA and FQGNSA. This CDR3 is built from 19 residues. This chain's CDR3 is CASSPAWRGPSKSFYEQYF. CDR3 bases: TGTGCCAGCAGCCCGGCGTGGCGGGGGCCTTCCAAAAGCTTCTACGAGCAGTACTTC.

This clone was picked up one time. The CDR3 here is CASSEGAQLNEQFF. For the CDR3, the DNA is TGTGCCAGCAGTGAAGGGGCCCAGCTTAATGAGCAGTTCTTC. The chain recombines TRBV2 with TRBJ2-1; D gene unclear. The CDR3 has 14 amino acids. Per the germline V gene, CDR1 is SNHLY and CDR2 is FYNNEI. Between the trimmed V and J ends, which lost 1 base and 7 bases, there was a span of 11 bases.

The chain uses TRBV6-5 and TRBJ1-2; D is unclear. The CDR3 has 13 residues. Deletions cut 6 bases from V and 4 bases from J, with 12 bases between. The germline gives CDR1 MNHEY, CDR2 SVGAGI. CDR3 amino acids: CASRGDSPYGYTF. The CDR3 region has the DNA TGTGCCAGCAGGGGAGACTCCCCCTATGGCTACACCTTC.

The chain has TRBV9 and TRBJ2-1; 12 bases line up with TRBD2. This CDR3 has 17 amino acids. The V segment lost 0 bases and the J segment 9 bases; nucleotides outside the gene matches: 10. CDR1 is SGDLS and CDR2 is YYNGEE in the germline V gene. CDR3 sequence reads: CASSVVPPSGGAGEQFF. CDR3 coding DNA: TGTGCCAGCAGCGTAGTCCCGCCTAGCGGGGGGGCTGGTGAGCAGTTCTTC.

The rearrangement uses TRBV6-5 and TRBJ1-2; no clear D. The CDR3 totals 15 residues. Germline loops: CDR1 MNHEY, CDR2 SVGAGI. V was cut by 0 bases and J by 0 bases, with 8 bases left in between. The CDR3 protein is CASSYSTGTNYGYTF. CDR3 in DNA: TGTGCCAGCAGTTACTCAACTGGAACTAACTATGGCTACACCTTC.